One TCR beta chain is described in this entry. Antigen specificity is unknown. The method was immunoSEQ multiplex PCR; TCRdb's version includes in-frame clones alone and lacks a portion of them. The sample carries about 26,000 clones, around 85% recorded once. This sample was taken from a study of lymphopenia after photon versus proton radiotherapy. Overall study results and limits: Photon-treated patients lost naive T cells and TCR diversity; proton-treated stayed stable.

Specimen: peripheral blood, collected from a patient treated with photon-based radiotherapy. The TCR sequence derives from a man in his thirties or forties with gastric cancer.

CDR3: CASSQDLGNEQYF. In DNA, the CDR3 is TGTGCCAGCAGCCAAGATCTAGGGAACGAGCAGTACTTC. The gene calls are TRBV4-2 and TRBJ2-7; no definite D call. Germline V CDR1 and CDR2: LGHNA, YNFKEQ. V lost 0 bases and J lost 5, with 8 bases in between. The CDR3 extends over 13 amino acids.